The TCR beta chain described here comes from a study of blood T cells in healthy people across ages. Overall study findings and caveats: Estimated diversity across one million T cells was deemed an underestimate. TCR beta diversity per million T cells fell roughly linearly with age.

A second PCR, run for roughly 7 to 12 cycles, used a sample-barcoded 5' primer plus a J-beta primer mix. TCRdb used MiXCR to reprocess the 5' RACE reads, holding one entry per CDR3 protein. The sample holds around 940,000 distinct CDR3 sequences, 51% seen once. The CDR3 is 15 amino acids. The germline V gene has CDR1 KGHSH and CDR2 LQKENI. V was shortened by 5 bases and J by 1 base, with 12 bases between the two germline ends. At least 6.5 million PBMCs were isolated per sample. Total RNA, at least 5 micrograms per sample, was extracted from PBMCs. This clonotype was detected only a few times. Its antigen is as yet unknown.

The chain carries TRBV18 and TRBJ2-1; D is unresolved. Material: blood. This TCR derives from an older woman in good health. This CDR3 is CASSLLDSSYNEQFF. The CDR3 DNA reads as TGTGCCAGCTCATTACTCGACTCTTCCTACAATGAGCAGTTCTTC.